This T cell receptor beta chain originates from a study of T cell responses to AZD1222 COVID-19 vaccine. Whole-study findings and limits: Along spike, vaccine-associated CD4 TCRs were found throughout, with dominance at 160-218 and 743-854. Of spike-specific TCRs, nearly half reportedly target regions left unmutated in variants. Seropositive at baseline were only a handful of AZD1222 recipients.

The J segment lost 5 bases and the V segment lost 1 base, leaving 5 bases of the junction unmatched. Looked up from germline, CDR1 is SGHAT and CDR2 is FQNNGV. The CDR3 runs 15 residues. Worth noting for this clone: As yet, its antigen is unknown.

Sequencing used immunoSEQ multiplex PCR; TCRdb keeps in-frame clones, though not all of them. Here the sample spans approximately 140,000 clones, approximately 85% being singletons. The receptor was derived from an adult in good health. The chain uses TRBV11-2 and TRBJ2-3; 8 nucleotides agree with TRBD2. The sample was peripheral blood, taken on day 0 of MenACWY control vaccination. The CDR3 region has the DNA TGTGCCAGCAGCTTAGGTCCTAGCGGGTTAGATACGCAGTATTTT. Translation gives CASSLGPSGLDTQYF.